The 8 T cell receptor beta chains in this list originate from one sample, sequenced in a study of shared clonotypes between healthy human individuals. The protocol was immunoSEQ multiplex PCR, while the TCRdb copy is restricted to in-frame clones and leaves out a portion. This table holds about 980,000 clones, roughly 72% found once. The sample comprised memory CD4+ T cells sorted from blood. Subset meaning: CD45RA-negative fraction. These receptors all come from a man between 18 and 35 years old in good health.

This CDR3 is CAISESAFAGDSNQPQHF. CDR3 nucleotide sequence: TGTGCCATCAGTGAGTCGGCGTTCGCCGGTGACAGCAATCAGCCCCAGCATTTT. This chain connects TRBV10-3 to TRBJ1-5; D not certain. This CDR3 contains 18 residues. Trimming removed 0 bases at V and 1 base at J, with 16 bases between. Germline CDR1 and CDR2: ENHRY and SYGVKD.

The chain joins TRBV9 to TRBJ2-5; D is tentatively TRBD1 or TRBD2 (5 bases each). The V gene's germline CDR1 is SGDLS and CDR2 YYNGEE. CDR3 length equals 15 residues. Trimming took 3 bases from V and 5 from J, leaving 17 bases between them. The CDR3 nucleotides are TGTGCCAGCAGCGCCTTTGGGACCCGACGGGAGACCCAGTACTTC. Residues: CASSAFGTRRETQYF.

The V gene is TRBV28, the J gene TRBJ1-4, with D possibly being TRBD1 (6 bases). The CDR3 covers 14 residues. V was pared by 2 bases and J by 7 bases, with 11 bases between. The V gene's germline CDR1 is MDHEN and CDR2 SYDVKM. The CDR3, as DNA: TGTGCCAGCAGTTTAACAGGGTTCCCTGAAAAACTGTTTTTT. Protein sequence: CASSLTGFPEKLFF.

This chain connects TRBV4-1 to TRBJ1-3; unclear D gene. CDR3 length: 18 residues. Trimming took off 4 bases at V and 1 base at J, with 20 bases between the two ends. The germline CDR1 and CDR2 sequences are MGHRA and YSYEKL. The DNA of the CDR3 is TGCGCCAGCAGCCGAACACAATTTCGAGGGAATTCTGGAAACACCATATATTTT. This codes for CASSRTQFRGNSGNTIYF.

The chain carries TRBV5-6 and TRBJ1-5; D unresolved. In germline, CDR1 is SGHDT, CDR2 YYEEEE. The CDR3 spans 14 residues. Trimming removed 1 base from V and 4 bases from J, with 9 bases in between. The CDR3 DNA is TGTGCCAGCAGCTTGCGGGCAGCTAATCAGCCCCAGCATTTT. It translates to CASSLRAANQPQHF.

Written as DNA, the CDR3 is TGTGCCAGCAGCTTAGCCTCAACAGGGGGCGATCAGCCCCAGCATTTT. Amino acid sequence: CASSLASTGGDQPQHF. This chain joins TRBV7-2 and TRBJ1-5; TRBD1 matches 9 bases. This CDR3 has 16 amino acids. V shed 0 bases and J 5 bases; nucleotides not matched to a gene: 5. Germline V CDR1 and CDR2: SGHTA, FQGNSA. Combining the CDR3 with reference TRBV7-2 and TRBJ1-5 gives the whole variable domain GAGVSQSPSNKVTEKGKDVELRCDPISGHTALYWYRQSLGQGLEFLIYFQGNSAPDKSGLPSDRFSAERTGGSVSTLTIQRTQQEDSAVYLCASSLASTGGDQPQHFGDGTRLSIL.

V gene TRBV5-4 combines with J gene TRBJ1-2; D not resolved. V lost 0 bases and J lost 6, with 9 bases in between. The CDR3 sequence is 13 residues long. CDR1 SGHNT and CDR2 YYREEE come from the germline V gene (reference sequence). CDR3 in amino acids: CASSLARNDGYTF. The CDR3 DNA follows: TGTGCCAGCAGCTTGGCCCGGAATGATGGCTACACCTTC.

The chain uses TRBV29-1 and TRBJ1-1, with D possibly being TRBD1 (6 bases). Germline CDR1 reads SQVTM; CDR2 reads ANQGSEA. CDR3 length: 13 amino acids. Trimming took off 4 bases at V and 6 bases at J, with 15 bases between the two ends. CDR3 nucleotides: TGCAGCGTTGCCGTCTTGGGGGCCGCTGAAGCTTTCTTT. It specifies CSVAVLGAAEAFF.